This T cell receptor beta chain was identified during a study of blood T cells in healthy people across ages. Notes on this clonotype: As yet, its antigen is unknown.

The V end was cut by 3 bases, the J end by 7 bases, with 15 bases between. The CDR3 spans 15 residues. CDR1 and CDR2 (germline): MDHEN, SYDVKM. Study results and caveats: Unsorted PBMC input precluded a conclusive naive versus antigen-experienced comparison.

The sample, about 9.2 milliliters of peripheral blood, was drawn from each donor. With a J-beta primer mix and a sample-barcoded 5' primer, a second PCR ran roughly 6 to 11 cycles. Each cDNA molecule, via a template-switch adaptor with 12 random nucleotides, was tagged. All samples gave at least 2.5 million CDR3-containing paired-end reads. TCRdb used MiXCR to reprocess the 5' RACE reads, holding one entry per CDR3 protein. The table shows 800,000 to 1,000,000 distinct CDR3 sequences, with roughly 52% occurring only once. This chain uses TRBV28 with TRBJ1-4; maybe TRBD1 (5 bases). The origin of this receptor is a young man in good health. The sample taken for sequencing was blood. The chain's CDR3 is CASSFVAGLSEKLFF. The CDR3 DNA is TGTGCCAGCAGTTTTGTAGCGGGACTAAGTGAAAAACTGTTTTTT.